The clone carrying this TCR beta chain was recorded many times. Its target is not known. TCRdb reprocessed the 5' RACE reads with MiXCR, giving one entry per CDR3 protein. The profile shows tens of thousands of distinct CDR3 sequences, roughly 5.3% of them singletons. The source of the sample is a study of early T cells in non-severe SARS-CoV-2 infection. General study points: Anti-spike CD8 responses were favored by VDJdb matching, which missed private and CD4 specificities.

The receptor was derived from an adult who was a healthcare worker with PCR-confirmed SARS-CoV-2 infection or an uninfected control (not recorded which). Sequencing was performed on whole blood.

The CDR3 bases are TGTGCCAGCAGCCCGCAGAGGACCAGCTACAATGAGCAGTTCTTC. Its protein is CASSPQRTSYNEQFF. J is TRBJ2-1 and V is TRBV11-2; D is undetermined. Deletions cut 5 bases from V and 3 bases from J, with 14 bases between. CDR1 is SGHAT and CDR2 is FQNNGV in the germline V gene. This CDR3 comprises 15 residues.